This T cell receptor (beta chain) was retrieved from a study of blood T cell repertoires in COVID-19. Authors' data handling: Estimates of nucleated cell counts were drawn from the amplification of reference gene primers. Method: immunoSEQ multiplex PCR; TCRdb's copy keeps in-frame clones and lacks some. V, J and clone size are taken as reported in that table, and D and trimming were inferred from the DNA itself. The data contain 180,000 or so clones, 86% of them singletons. Cohort placement rested on clinical history that participants reported themselves. V lost 6 bases, J lost 8 bases, and 13 bases lay in between. Germline V gives CDR1 LGHDT, CDR2 YNNKEL (reference sequence). This CDR3 has 13 amino acids.

Sequences were obtained from PBMCs or T cells enriched from blood (not recorded which). This sequence joins TRBV3-1 (or the pseudogene TRBV3-2) and TRBJ1-4; D not certain. The source is a woman aged 30 to 39 who had recovered from COVID-19. For the CDR3, the DNA is TGTGCCAGCAGTCAGTCTCGGGAGGAAAAACTGTTTTTT. Residues: CASSQSREEKLFF.